The rows below give T cell receptor beta chains drawn from one sample of a study of T cells in localized non-small cell lung cancer. The table came from immunoSEQ multiplex PCR; TCRdb's copy has only in-frame clones and leaves some out. The table includes about 78,000 clones, 84% detected once. Specimen: peripheral blood, collected before any cancer treatment. These TCRs come from a man between 40 and 75 years old with stage I lung adenocarcinoma. Each CDR3 is given with its conserved first and last residue. Each record gives: clone size, J gene, V gene, D gene, CDR3 DNA, CDR3 protein. D genes are given only for firm matches. Clone size appears in some rows only: once, few, many, or a class for an expanded clone.

>-|TRBJ1-4|TRBV11-2|TRBD1
TGTGCCAGCAGCCCCGAGGGGGCCACAGCAACTAATGAAAAACTGTTTTTT
CASSPEGATATNEKLFF
>-|TRBJ1-1|TRBV11-3|-
TGTGCCAGCAGCTTTGGTGGTACTGAAGCTTTCTTT
CASSFGGTEAFF
>-|TRBJ2-5|TRBV20-1|-
TGCAGTGCCGGACTACAAGAGACCCAGTACTTC
CSAGLQETQYF
>-|TRBJ2-2|TRBV9|-
TGTGCCAGCAGCGTAGCTGGGACACCCACCGGGGAGCTGTTTTTT
CASSVAGTPTGELFF
>-|TRBJ2-2|TRBV5-1|-
TGCGCCAGCAGTACAGGGATGAACACCGGGGAGCTGTTTTTT
CASSTGMNTGELFF
>once|TRBJ1-4|TRBV14|TRBD1
TGTGCCAGCAGCCCCCTCCAGGGGGACGAAAAACTGTTTTTT
CASSPLQGDEKLFF
>-|TRBJ2-2|TRBV7-6|TRBD1
TGTGCCAGCAGCTTAGCGGGACAGTCCCCCACCGGGGAGCTGTTTTTT
CASSLAGQSPTGELFF
>-|TRBJ2-3|TRBV28|-
TGTGCCAGCAGTTCCAAAATAATTAGCACAGATACGCAGTATTTT
CASSSKIISTDTQYF
>-|TRBJ1-2|TRBV13|-
TGTGCCAGCAGTTTGAAGGAAGACTATGGCTACACCTTC
CASSLKEDYGYTF
>-|TRBJ1-1|TRBV4-1|-
TGCGCCAGCAGCCCGGGGGCCGGTAAGACTGAAGCTTTCTTT
CASSPGAGKTEAFF
>-|TRBJ1-1|TRBV30|-
TGTGCCTCCAATATGGGGCGCCAGTCGAACACTGAAGCTTTCTTT
CASNMGRQSNTEAFF
>-|TRBJ2-1|TRBV11-2|TRBD2
TGTGCCAGCAGCTTACGGGGCGAAGCGGGAGCCTACAATGAGCAGTTCTTC
CASSLRGEAGAYNEQFF
>-|TRBJ2-3|TRBV12-5|-
TGTGCTAGTGGTCCCTATGGGCGATCAGATACGCAGTATTTT
CASGPYGRSDTQYF
>once|TRBJ2-5|TRBV9|TRBD2
TGTGCCAGCAGCGTAGAAGGACTAGCGGGCCAAGAGACCCAGTACTTC
CASSVEGLAGQETQYF
>-|TRBJ2-1|TRBV4-3|-
TGCGCCAGCAGCCAAACCTACAATGAGCAGTTCTTC
CASSQTYNEQFF
>-|TRBJ2-7|TRBV11-2|TRBD2
TGTGCCAGCAGCTCCCGGACTAGCGGGAGCTACGAGCAGTACTTC
CASSSRTSGSYEQYF
>-|TRBJ1-4|TRBV4-2|TRBD1
TGTGCCAGCAGCCAGTTTCGGGACAGGGGTAATGAAAAACTGTTTTTT
CASSQFRDRGNEKLFF
>-|TRBJ2-6|TRBV5-6|-
TGTGCCAGCAGCTTGAGGGGGGCAGCGGCCAACGTCCTGACTTTC
CASSLRGAAANVLTF
>-|TRBJ2-3|TRBV11-1|TRBD2
TGTGCCAGCAGCGGAAGACTAGCGGGGGAAACAGATACGCAGTATTTT
CASSGRLAGETDTQYF
>-|TRBJ2-7|TRBV2|-
TGTGCCAGCAGTGAAGGGCAGCAGTACTTC
CASSEGQQYF
>-|TRBJ1-2|TRBV30|-
TGTGCCTGGAGCTCCCAAGGACTCAGGGATGGCTACACCTTC
CAWSSQGLRDGYTF
>once|TRBJ1-5|TRBV5-5|-
TGTGCCAGCAGCTTGAGTGCCATTATCGTCGTTTGGGGCAATCAGCCCCAGCATTTT
CASSLSAIIVVWGNQPQHF
>few|TRBJ2-2|TRBV4-3|-
TGCGCCAGCAGCCAAGATTCGAGGCGAGGGACCGGGGAGCTGTTTTTT
CASSQDSRRGTGELFF
>-|TRBJ2-1|TRBV14|TRBD2
TGTGCCAGCAGCCTCTACCGATCCCTAGCGGGATCCTACAATGAGCAGTTCTTC
CASSLYRSLAGSYNEQFF
>-|TRBJ2-1|TRBV9|TRBD2
TGTGCCAGCAGCGTAGGCGGGAGGGCCGATGATGAGCAGTTCTTC
CASSVGGRADDEQFF
>-|TRBJ2-1|TRBV7-7|-
TGTGCCAGCAGCCCGACCACTGGGGGTGAGCAGTTCTTC
CASSPTTGGEQFF
>once|TRBJ1-5|TRBV7-4|TRBD1
TGTGCCAGCAGCTCACGTTGGACAGGGTTTAGGTGTGGCAATCAGCCCCAGCATTTT
CASSSRWTGFRCGNQPQHF
>-|TRBJ2-3|TRBV9|TRBD2
TGTGCCAGCAGCGTAGAACTAGCGGGAGTGGGCACAGATACGCAGTATTTT
CASSVELAGVGTDTQYF
>-|TRBJ1-1|TRBV5-6|-
TGTGCCAGCAGCCCCTGGGAGAACACTGAAGCTTTCTTT
CASSPWENTEAFF